The clone carrying this T cell receptor beta chain was found a few times. Its antigen is not identified. The CDR3 is 15 amino acids. V lost 3 bases and J 0 bases, leaving 11 bases between the germline ends. The germline V gene encodes CDR1 SGHTA and CDR2 FQGNSA. TCRdb fed the 5' RACE reads into MiXCR, producing one record per CDR3 protein. The table includes some 340,000 distinct CDR3 sequences, roughly 10% detected once. This sample is drawn from a study of T cells after yellow fever vaccination. Findings and caveats of the study: A small proportion of clonotypes was detected in both the CD4 and CD8 compartments. Most primary-vaccination clones recurred post-booster (under 98% CD4, about 90% CD8). The secondary response was weaker, and its peak arrived faster, on day 5 versus 15.

The genes are TRBV7-2 and TRBJ1-1, with D tentatively TRBD1 (5 bases). This specimen consisted of CD4+ T cells sorted from PBMCs, obtained 45 days after the yellow fever booster vaccination. The sequence derives from a man between 18 and 35 years old who received the YFV17D yellow fever vaccine. The CDR3 is CASSFGARMNTEAFF. DNA for the CDR3: TGTGCCAGCAGCTTCGGGGCGCGGATGAACACTGAAGCTTTCTTT.